The TCR beta chain described here comes from a study of blood T cell repertoires in COVID-19. Study-wide background: T cells, B-cell-depleted T cells, or PBMCs supplied cDNA or gDNA.

Germline CDR1 KGHSH, CDR2 LQKENI. CDR3 size: 14 residues. V was cut by 6 bases and J by 7 bases, with 19 bases left in between. The authors' processing: Reference gene primer amplification gave estimated nucleated cell counts. Generated by immunoSEQ multiplex PCR, the TCRdb table keeps only in-frame clones and is missing some. V, J and clone size reflect that table, while D and trimming were determined from the DNA. The table shows roughly 200,000 clones, with almost 90% occurring only once. This clone was seen only once. The TCR originated in a man in his fifties or sixties with acute or convalescent COVID-19. This chain connects TRBV18 to TRBJ2-7; maybe TRBD2 (6 bases). The source material was peripheral blood. The CDR3 DNA is TGTGCCAGCTCGGAAGGAGGGCGTGGGACGGAGCAGTACTTC. Translated, it gives CASSEGGRGTEQYF.